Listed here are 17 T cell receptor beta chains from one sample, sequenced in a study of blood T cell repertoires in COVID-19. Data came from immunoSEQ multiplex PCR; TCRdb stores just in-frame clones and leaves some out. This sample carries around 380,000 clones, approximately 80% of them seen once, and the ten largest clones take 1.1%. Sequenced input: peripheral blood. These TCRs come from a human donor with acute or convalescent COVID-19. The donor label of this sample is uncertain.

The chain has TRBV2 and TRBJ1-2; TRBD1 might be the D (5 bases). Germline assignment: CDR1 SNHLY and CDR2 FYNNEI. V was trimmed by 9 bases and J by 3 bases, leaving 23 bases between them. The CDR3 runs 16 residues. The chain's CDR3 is CASLPGRGRTDYGYTF. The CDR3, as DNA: TGTGCCAGTCTCCCCGGGCGGGGCCGGACGGACTATGGCTACACCTTC. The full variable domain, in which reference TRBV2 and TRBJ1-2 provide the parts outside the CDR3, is EPEVTQTPSHQVTQMGQEVILRCVPISNHLYFYWYRQILGQKVEFLVSFYNNEISEKSEIFDDQFSVERPDGSNFTLKIRSTKLEDSAMYFCASLPGRGRTDYGYTFGSGTRLTVV.

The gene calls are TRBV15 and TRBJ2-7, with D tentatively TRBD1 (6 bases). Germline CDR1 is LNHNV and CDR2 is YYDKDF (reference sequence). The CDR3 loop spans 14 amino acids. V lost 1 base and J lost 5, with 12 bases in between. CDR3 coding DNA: TGTGCCACCAGCAGAGGGGGGACAAGGGACGAGCAGTACTTC. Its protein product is CATSRGGTRDEQYF.

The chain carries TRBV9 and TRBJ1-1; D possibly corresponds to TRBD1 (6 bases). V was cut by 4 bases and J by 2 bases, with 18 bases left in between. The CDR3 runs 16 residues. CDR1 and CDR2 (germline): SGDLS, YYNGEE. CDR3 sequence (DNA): TGTGCCAGCAGCTCTACTGGGGGCCGGGCCAACACTGAAGCTTTCTTT. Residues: CASSSTGGRANTEAFF.

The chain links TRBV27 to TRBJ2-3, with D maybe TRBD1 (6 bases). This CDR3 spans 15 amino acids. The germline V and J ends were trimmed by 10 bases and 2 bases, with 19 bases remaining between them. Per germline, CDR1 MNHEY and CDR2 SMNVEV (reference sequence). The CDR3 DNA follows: TGTGCCACCGGGGACGTAGACAGGTCCACAGATACGCAGTATTTT. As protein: CATGDVDRSTDTQYF.

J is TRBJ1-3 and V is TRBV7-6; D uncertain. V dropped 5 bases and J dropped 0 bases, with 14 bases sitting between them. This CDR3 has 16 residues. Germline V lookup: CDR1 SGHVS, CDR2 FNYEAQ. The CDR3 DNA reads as TGTGCCAGCAGCGGGGTTGTGGGGAGCTCTGGAAACACCATATATTTT. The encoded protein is CASSGVVGSSGNTIYF.

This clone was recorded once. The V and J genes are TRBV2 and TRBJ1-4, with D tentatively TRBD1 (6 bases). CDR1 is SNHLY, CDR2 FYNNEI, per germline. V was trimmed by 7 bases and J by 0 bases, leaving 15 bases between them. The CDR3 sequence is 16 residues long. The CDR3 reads CASTLTGSATNEKLFF. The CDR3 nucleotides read TGTGCCAGCACCCTTACAGGGTCGGCAACTAATGAAAAACTGTTTTTT. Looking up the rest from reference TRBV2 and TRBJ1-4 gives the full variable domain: EPEVTQTPSHQVTQMGQEVILRCVPISNHLYFYWYRQILGQKVEFLVSFYNNEISEKSEIFDDQFSVERPDGSNFTLKIRSTKLEDSAMYFCASTLTGSATNEKLFFGSGTQLSVL.

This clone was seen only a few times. The CDR3 sequence is CSAQRHDTGELFF. The CDR3 bases are TGCAGCGCCCAACGACATGACACCGGGGAGCTGTTTTTT. The chain links TRBV29-1 to TRBJ2-2; D remains ambiguous. Trimming took 7 bases from V and 3 from J, leaving 12 bases between them. The germline V gene encodes CDR1 SQVTM and CDR2 ANQGSEA. This CDR3 has 13 amino acids.

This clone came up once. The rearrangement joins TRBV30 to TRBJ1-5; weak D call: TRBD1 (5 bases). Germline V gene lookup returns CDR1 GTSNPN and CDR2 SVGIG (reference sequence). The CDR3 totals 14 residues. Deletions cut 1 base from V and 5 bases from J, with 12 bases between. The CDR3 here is CAWSAGLGDQPQHF. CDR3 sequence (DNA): TGTGCCTGGAGTGCAGGGTTAGGTGATCAGCCCCAGCATTTT.

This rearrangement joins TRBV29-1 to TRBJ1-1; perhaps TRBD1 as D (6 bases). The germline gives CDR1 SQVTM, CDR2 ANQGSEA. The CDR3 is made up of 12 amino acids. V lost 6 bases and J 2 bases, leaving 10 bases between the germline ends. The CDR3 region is CSVHRVNTEAFF. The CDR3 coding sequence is TGCAGCGTGCACAGGGTTAACACTGAAGCTTTCTTT.

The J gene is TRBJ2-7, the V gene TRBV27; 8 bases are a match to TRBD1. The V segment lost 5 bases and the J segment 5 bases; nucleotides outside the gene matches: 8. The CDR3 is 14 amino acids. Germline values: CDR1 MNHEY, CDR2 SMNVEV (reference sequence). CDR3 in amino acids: CASSQTGGIDEQYF. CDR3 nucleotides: TGTGCCAGCAGTCAAACAGGGGGTATCGACGAGCAGTACTTC.

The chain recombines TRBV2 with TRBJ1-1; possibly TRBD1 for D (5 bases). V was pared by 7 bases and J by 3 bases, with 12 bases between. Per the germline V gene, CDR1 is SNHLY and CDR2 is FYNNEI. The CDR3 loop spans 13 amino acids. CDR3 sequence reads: CASTQGSYTEAFF. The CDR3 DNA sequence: TGTGCCAGCACCCAGGGTTCGTACACTGAAGCTTTCTTT. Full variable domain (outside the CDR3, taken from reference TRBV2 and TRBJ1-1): EPEVTQTPSHQVTQMGQEVILRCVPISNHLYFYWYRQILGQKVEFLVSFYNNEISEKSEIFDDQFSVERPDGSNFTLKIRSTKLEDSAMYFCASTQGSYTEAFFGQGTRLTVV.

The CDR3: CASNSYSNQPQHF. In DNA, the CDR3 is TGTGCCAGCAATTCCTATAGCAATCAGCCCCAGCATTTT. This chain uses TRBV6-5 with TRBJ1-5; D is unclear. There are 13 residues in the CDR3. Germline values: CDR1 MNHEY, CDR2 SVGAGI. Trimming stripped 7 bases from V and 0 bases from J, with 7 bases between.

CDR3 region: CATSREGLQTQYF. CDR3 DNA sequence: TGTGCCACCAGCAGAGAAGGACTCCAGACCCAGTACTTC. V is TRBV15 and J is TRBJ2-5; D is perhaps TRBD2 (5 bases). V gave up 0 bases and J gave up 6 bases, with 8 bases separating them. Germline CDR1 reads LNHNV; CDR2 reads YYDKDF (reference sequence). This CDR3 has 13 amino acids.

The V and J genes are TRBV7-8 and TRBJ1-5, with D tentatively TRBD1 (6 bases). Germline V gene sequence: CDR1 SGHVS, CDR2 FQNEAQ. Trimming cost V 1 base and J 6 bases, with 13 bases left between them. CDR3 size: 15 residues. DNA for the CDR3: TGTGCCAGCAGCTTAGGGCAGGGGATCGGTCAGCCCCAGCATTTT. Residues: CASSLGQGIGQPQHF.

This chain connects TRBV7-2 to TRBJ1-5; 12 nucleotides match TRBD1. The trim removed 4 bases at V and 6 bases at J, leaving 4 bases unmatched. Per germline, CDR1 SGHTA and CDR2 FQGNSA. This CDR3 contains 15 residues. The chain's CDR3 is CASSWGTGGGQPQHF. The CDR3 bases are TGTGCCAGCAGCTGGGGGACAGGGGGCGGTCAGCCCCAGCATTTT. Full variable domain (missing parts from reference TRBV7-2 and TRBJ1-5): GAGVSQSPSNKVTEKGKDVELRCDPISGHTALYWYRQSLGQGLEFLIYFQGNSAPDKSGLPSDRFSAERTGGSVSTLTIQRTQQEDSAVYLCASSWGTGGGQPQHFGDGTRLSIL.

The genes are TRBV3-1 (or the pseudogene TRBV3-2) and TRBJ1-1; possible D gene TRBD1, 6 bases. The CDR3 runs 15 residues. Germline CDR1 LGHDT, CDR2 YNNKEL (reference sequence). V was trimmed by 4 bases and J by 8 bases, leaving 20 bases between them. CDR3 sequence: CASSLGTQGSGEAFF. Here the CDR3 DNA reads TGTGCCAGCAGCCTTGGCACACAGGGAAGTGGGGAAGCTTTCTTT.

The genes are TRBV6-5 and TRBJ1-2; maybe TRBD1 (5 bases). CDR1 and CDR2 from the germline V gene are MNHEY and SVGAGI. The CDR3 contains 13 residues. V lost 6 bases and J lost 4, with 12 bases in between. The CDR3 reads CASRDTRGYGYTF. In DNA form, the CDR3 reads TGTGCCAGCAGAGATACAAGGGGCTATGGCTACACCTTC.